This TCR beta chain stems from a study of control samples from healthy donors and cancer patients. CDR3 length: 11 amino acids. This table comes from immunoSEQ multiplex PCR, and its TCRdb copy is limited to in-frame clones, with some not included. The top ten clones hold over 1.1% of a sample with about 180,000 clones, more than 90% of them seen once. Worth noting for this clone: Germline and junction disagree at one end, which may indicate a read error.

The sequence was obtained from a man aged 25 to 45 in good health. The V and J genes are TRBV12-3 or TRBV12-4 and TRBJ2-7; D remains ambiguous. Input material: blood. The CDR3 nucleotides are TGTGCCAGCAGTTTCGGTACTCCTAAATTCTTC. Protein product: CASSFGTPKFF.